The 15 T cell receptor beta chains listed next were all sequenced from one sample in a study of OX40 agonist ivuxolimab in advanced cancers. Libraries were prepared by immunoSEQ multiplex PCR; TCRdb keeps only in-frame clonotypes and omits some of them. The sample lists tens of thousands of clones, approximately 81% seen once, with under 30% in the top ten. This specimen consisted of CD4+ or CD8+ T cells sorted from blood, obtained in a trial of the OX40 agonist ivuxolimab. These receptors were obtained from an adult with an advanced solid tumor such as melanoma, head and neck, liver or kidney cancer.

DNA for the CDR3: TGTGCCAGCAAGGACAGGGTCAATGAGCAGTTCTTC. Its protein product is CASKDRVNEQFF. The rearrangement uses TRBV28 and TRBJ2-1, with 8 bases fitting TRBD1. J was trimmed by 6 bases and V by 7 bases; bases with no gene match: 2. There are 12 residues in the CDR3. CDR1 and CDR2 from the germline V gene are MDHEN and SYDVKM.

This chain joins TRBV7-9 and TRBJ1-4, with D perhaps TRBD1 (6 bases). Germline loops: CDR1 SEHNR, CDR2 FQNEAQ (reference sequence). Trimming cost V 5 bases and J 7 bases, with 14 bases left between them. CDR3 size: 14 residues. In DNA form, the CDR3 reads TGTGCCAGCAGCCAACAGGGAGGCCGTGAAAAACTGTTTTTT. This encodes CASSQQGGREKLFF.

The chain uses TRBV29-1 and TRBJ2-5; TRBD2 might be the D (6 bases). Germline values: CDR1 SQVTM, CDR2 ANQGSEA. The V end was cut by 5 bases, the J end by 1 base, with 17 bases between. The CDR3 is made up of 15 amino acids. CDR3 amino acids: CSVTREARIQETQYF. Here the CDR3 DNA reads TGCAGCGTTACGAGGGAGGCGCGAATCCAAGAGACCCAGTACTTC.

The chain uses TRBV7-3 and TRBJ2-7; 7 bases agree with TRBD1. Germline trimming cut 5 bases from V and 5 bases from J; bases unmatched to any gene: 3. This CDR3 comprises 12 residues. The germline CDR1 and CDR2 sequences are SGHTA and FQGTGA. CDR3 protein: CASSLTGHEQYF. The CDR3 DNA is TGTGCCAGCAGCCTGACAGGGCACGAGCAGTACTTC. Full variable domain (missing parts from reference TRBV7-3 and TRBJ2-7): GAGVSQTPSNKVTEKGKYVELRCDPISGHTALYWYRQSLGQGPEFLIYFQGTGAADDSGLPNDRFFAVRPEGSVSTLKIQRTERGDSAVYLCASSLTGHEQYFGPGTRLTVT.

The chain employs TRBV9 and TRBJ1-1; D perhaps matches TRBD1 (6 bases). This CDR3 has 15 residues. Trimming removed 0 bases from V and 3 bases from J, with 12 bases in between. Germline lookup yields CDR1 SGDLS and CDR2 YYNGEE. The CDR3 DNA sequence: TGTGCCAGCAGCGTAGCGTCCAGGGGATACACTGAAGCTTTCTTT. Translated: CASSVASRGYTEAFF.

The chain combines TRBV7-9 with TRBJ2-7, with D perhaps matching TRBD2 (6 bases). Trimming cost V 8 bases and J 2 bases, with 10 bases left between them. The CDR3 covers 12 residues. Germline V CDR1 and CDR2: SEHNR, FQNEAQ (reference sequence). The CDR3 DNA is TGTGCCAGCTGGGACTCCGCCTACGAGCAGTACTTC. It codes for CASWDSAYEQYF.

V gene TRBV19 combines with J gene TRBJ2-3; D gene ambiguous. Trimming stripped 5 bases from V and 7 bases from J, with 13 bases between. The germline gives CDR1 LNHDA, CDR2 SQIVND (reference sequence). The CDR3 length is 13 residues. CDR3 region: CASSRNLDYTQYF. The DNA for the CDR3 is TGTGCCAGTAGTCGTAACTTAGACTATACGCAGTATTTT. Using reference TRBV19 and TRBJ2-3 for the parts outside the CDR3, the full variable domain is DGGITQSPKYLFRKEGQNVTLSCEQNLNHDAMYWYRQDPGQGLRLIYYSQIVNDFQKGDIAEGYSVSREKKESFPLTVTSAQKNPTAFYLCASSRNLDYTQYFGPGTRLTVL.

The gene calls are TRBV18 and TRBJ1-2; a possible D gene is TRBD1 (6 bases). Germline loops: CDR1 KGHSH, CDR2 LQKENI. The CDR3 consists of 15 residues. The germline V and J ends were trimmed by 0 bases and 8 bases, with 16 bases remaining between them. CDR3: CASSPPGGGVLGYTF. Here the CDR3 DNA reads TGTGCCAGCTCACCACCGGGGGGCGGAGTGCTCGGCTACACCTTC.

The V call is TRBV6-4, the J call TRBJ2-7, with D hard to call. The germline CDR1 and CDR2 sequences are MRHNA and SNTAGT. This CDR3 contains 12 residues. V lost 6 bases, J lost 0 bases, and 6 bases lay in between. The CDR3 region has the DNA TGTGCCAGCAGGATAAGCTCCTACGAGCAGTACTTC. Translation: CASRISSYEQYF.

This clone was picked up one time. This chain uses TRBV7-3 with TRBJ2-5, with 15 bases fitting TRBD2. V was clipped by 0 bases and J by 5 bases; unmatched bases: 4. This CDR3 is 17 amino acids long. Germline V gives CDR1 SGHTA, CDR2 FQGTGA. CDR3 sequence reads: CASSLTGTSGGSETQYF. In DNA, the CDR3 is TGTGCCAGCAGCTTAACGGGGACTAGCGGGGGGTCGGAGACCCAGTACTTC.

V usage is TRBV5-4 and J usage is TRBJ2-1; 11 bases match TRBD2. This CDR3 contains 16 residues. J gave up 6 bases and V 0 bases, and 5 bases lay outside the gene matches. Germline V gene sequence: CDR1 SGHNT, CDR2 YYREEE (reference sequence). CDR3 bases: TGTGCCAGCAGCTTGGTCGGTAGCGGGAGGGGCAATGAGCAGTTCTTC. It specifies CASSLVGSGRGNEQFF. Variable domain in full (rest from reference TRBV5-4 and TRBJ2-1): ETGVTQSPTHLIKTRGQQVTLRCSSQSGHNTVSWYQQALGQGPQFIFQYYREEENGRGNFPPRFSGLQFPNYSSELNVNALELDDSALYLCASSLVGSGRGNEQFFGPGTRLTVL.

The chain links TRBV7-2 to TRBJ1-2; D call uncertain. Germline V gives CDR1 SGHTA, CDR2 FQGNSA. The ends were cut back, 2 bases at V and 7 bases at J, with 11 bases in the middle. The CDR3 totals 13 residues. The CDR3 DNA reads TGTGCCAGCAGCTTATCCATGACGGGTGGCTACACCTTC. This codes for CASSLSMTGGYTF.

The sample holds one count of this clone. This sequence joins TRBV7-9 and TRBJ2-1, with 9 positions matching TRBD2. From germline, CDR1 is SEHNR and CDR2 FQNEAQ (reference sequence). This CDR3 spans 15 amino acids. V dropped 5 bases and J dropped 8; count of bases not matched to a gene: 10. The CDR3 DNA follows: TGTGCCAGCAGCCCCCCTAGCGGGATGGGTGATGAGCAGTTCTTC. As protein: CASSPPSGMGDEQFF.

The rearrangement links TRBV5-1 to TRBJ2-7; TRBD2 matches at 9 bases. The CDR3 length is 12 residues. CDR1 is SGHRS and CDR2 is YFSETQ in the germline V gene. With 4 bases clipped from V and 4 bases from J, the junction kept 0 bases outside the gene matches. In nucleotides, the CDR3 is TGCGCCAGCAGCAGCGGGGGGTACGAGCAGTACTTC. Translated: CASSSGGYEQYF.

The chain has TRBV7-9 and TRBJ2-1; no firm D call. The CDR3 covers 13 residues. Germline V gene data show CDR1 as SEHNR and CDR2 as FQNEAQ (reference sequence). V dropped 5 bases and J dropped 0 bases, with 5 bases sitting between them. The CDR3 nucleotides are TGTGCCAGCAGCCCCCCCTCCTACAATGAGCAGTTCTTC. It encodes CASSPPSYNEQFF.